This is a list of T cell receptor beta chains from one sample in a study of shared clonotypes between healthy human individuals. This table comes from immunoSEQ multiplex PCR, and its TCRdb copy is limited to in-frame clones, with some not included. The sample has approximately 530,000 clones, 90% to 96% seen once. Sequencing used naive CD4+ T cells sorted from blood. These receptors originate from a woman younger than 45 in good health. The CDR3 runs from the conserved cysteine through the conserved F or W. Fields, in order: CDR3 DNA, CDR3 protein, J gene, clone size, D gene, V gene. D genes are given only for firm matches. Expanded clones are given a class, and other clones once, few, many or no size at all.

DNA: TGCGCCAGCAGCTTGTGGGCCGGGGAGCTCAACAATGAGCAGTTCTTC; CDR3: CASSLWAGELNNEQFF; J: TRBJ2-1; size: -; D: -; V: TRBV5-1
DNA: TGTGCCAGCAGCTTAGAGGTCGGTGAGCAGTTCTTC; CDR3: CASSLEVGEQFF; J: TRBJ2-1; size: -; D: -; V: TRBV11-3
DNA: TGTGCCAGTAGTATCGTGGGACAGGAGAACACCGGGGAGCTGTTTTTT; CDR3: CASSIVGQENTGELFF; J: TRBJ2-2; size: -; D: TRBD1; V: TRBV19
DNA: TGTGCCACCAGTTACCAGGAAAATTCACCCCTCCACTTT; CDR3: CATSYQENSPLHF; J: TRBJ1-6; size: -; D: -; V: TRBV15
DNA: TGTGCCAGCAGTTTGGGAGGGTGGGGTGAAAAACTGTTTTTT; CDR3: CASSLGGWGEKLFF; J: TRBJ1-4; size: -; D: -; V: TRBV28
DNA: TGTGCCAGCAGCCCCGGGGTAGAAACTCTTCGGTTCTTC; CDR3: CASSPGVETLRFF; J: TRBJ2-1; size: once; D: -; V: TRBV7-9
DNA: TGTGCCAGCAGTGAAGCTTCGAGGGCGAGCGGGAGGGCCGAGGGGGCAGATACGCAGTATTTT; CDR3: CASSEASRASGRAEGADTQYF; J: TRBJ2-3; size: -; D: TRBD2; V: TRBV6-1
DNA: TGCGCCAGCAGGTACCTAGGGGCAGGGAACTATGGCTACACCTTC; CDR3: CASRYLGAGNYGYTF; J: TRBJ1-2; size: -; D: -; V: TRBV4-1
DNA: TGTGCCAGCAGCCGAGCGGGAGGGTCCTACGAGCAGTACTTC; CDR3: CASSRAGGSYEQYF; J: TRBJ2-7; size: -; D: TRBD2; V: TRBV7-8
DNA: TGCGCCAGCAGCTTCGCCGCGGACAGGAACACTGAAGCTTTCTTT; CDR3: CASSFAADRNTEAFF; J: TRBJ1-1; size: -; D: -; V: TRBV5-1
DNA: TGTGCCAGCAGTGAGGGACTAGCGCCCAATGAGCAGTTCTTC; CDR3: CASSEGLAPNEQFF; J: TRBJ2-1; size: -; D: TRBD2; V: TRBV6-4
DNA: TGCGCCAGCAGTCCCAGCGGGAGTTACAATGAGCAGTTCTTC; CDR3: CASSPSGSYNEQFF; J: TRBJ2-1; size: -; D: TRBD2; V: TRBV10-2
DNA: TGTGCCAGTAGTATAGGGGACCGGGCCTACGAGCAGTACTTC; CDR3: CASSIGDRAYEQYF; J: TRBJ2-7; size: -; D: -; V: TRBV19
DNA: TGTGCCAGCAGCAGCGGGGGTGGCGCAGATACGCAGTATTTT; CDR3: CASSSGGGADTQYF; J: TRBJ2-3; size: -; D: TRBD2; V: TRBV4-2
DNA: TGTGCCACCAGCAGGGGGGACCCCGCGGGACGGCAGTACTTC; CDR3: CATSRGDPAGRQYF; J: TRBJ2-7; size: -; D: -; V: TRBV15
DNA: TGTGCCAGCAGTAGGGGGGGGGCCCAGCCCCAGCATTTT; CDR3: CASSRGGAQPQHF; J: TRBJ1-5; size: -; D: -; V: TRBV9
DNA: TGTGCCAGCAGCGCGCAGGGGGCGGATGAAAAACTGTTTTTT; CDR3: CASSAQGADEKLFF; J: TRBJ1-4; size: -; D: TRBD1; V: TRBV9